Presented here are 2 T cell receptor beta chains from one specimen sequenced in a study of blood T cell repertoires in COVID-19. Only in-frame clones appear in the TCRdb table, and some are missing; sequencing was by immunoSEQ multiplex PCR. This table holds 40,000 to 55,000 clones, approximately 86% found once. Material: peripheral blood. These TCRs come from a man in his fifties or sixties with active COVID-19.

This chain links TRBV4-3 with TRBJ1-4; 8 nucleotides align to TRBD1. CDR3 length: 15 amino acids. Germline-derived CDR1 and CDR2 are LGHNA and YSLEER. Germline trimming cut 1 base from V and 7 bases from J; bases unmatched to any gene: 5. The CDR3 sequence: CASSQGQGKLEKLFF. The CDR3 coding sequence is TGCGCCAGCAGCCAAGGACAGGGGAAGCTTGAAAAACTGTTTTTT.

The V gene is TRBV11-3, the J gene TRBJ1-4; TRBD1 agrees at 7 bases. CDR1 and CDR2 (germline): SGHNT, YENEEA. Germline trimming cut 2 bases from V and 3 bases from J; bases unmatched to any gene: 0. There are 14 residues in the CDR3. This CDR3 is CASSLQGANEKLFF. CDR3 in DNA: TGTGCCAGCAGCTTACAGGGGGCTAATGAAAAACTGTTTTTT.